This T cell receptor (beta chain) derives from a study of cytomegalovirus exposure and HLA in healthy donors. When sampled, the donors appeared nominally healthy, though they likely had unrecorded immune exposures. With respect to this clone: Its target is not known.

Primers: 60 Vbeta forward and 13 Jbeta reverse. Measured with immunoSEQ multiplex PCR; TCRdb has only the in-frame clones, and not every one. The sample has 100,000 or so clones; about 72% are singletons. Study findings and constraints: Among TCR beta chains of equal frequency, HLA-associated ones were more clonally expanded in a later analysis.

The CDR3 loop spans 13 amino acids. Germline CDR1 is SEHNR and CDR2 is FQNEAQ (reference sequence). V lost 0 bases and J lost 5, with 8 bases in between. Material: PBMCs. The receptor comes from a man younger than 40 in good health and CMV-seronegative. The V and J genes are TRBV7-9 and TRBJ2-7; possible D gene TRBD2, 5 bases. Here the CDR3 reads CASSLAGDHEQYF. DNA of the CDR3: TGTGCCAGCAGCTTAGCGGGAGACCACGAGCAGTACTTC.